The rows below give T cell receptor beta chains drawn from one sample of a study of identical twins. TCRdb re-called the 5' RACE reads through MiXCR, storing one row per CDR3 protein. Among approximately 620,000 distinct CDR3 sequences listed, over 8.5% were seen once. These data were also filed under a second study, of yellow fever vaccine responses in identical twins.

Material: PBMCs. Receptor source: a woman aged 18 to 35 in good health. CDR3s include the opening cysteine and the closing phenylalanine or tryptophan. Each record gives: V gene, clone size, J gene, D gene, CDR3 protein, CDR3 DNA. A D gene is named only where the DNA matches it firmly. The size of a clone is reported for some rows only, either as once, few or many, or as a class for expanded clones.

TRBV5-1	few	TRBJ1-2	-	CASSLVAAGSYGYTF	TGCGCCAGCAGCTTGGTCGCGGCAGGGAGCTATGGCTACACCTTC
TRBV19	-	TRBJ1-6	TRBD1	CASSAGTGSKSSPLHF	TGTGCCAGTAGTGCCGGGACAGGGAGTAAAAGTTCACCCCTCCACTTT
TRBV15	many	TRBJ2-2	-	CATSREPSIRVELGELFF	TGTGCCACCAGCAGAGAACCTAGCATACGGGTGGAGTTGGGGGAGCTGTTTTTT
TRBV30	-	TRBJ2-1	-	CAWSPAGNEQFF	TGTGCCTGGAGTCCCGCGGGCAATGAGCAGTTCTTC
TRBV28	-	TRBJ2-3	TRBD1	CASRMTGVDTQYF	TGTGCCAGCAGGATGACAGGGGTGGATACGCAGTATTTT
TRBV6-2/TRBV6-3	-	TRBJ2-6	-	CASSYETGSSGANVLTF	TGTGCCAGCAGTTACGAAACAGGCTCCTCTGGGGCCAACGTCCTGACTTTC
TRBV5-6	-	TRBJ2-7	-	CASSLYGRPTYEQYF	TGTGCCAGCAGCTTGTACGGCAGACCAACCTACGAGCAGTACTTC
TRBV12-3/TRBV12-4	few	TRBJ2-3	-	CASSPRTQPSTDTQYF	TGTGCCAGCAGCCCGAGGACGCAACCTAGCACAGATACGCAGTATTTT
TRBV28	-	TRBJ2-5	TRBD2	CASRKSGRGETQYF	TGTGCCAGCAGGAAATCAGGGAGGGGAGAGACCCAGTACTTC
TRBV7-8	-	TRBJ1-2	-	CASSLDRRVYTF	TGTGCCAGCAGCTTAGATCGCCGGGTCTACACCTTC
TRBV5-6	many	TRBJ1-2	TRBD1	CASSNMADRAWGYTF	TGTGCCAGCAGCAACATGGCCGACAGGGCTTGGGGCTACACCTTC
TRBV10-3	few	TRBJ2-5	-	CAISGTAQETQYF	TGTGCCATCAGTGGGACAGCCCAAGAGACCCAGTACTTC
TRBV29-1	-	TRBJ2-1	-	CSVPWGYDEQFF	TGCAGCGTTCCCTGGGGTTATGATGAGCAGTTCTTC
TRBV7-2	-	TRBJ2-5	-	CASSLQGVLETQYF	TGTGCCAGCAGCTTACAGGGCGTCCTTGAGACCCAGTACTTC
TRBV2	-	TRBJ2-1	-	CASRRPDASSYNEQFF	TGTGCCAGCAGGCGCCCGGACGCCAGCTCCTACAATGAGCAGTTCTTC
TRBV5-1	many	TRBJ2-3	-	CASSLDGTSTDTQYF	TGCGCCAGCAGCTTGGATGGGACTAGCACAGATACGCAGTATTTT
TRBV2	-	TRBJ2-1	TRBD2	CASSDVAGENNEQFF	TGTGCCAGCAGTGACGTGGCGGGAGAAAACAATGAGCAGTTCTTC
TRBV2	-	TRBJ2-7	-	CASSEAGGVFYEQYF	TGTGCCAGCAGTGAAGCTGGGGGCGTCTTCTACGAGCAGTACTTC
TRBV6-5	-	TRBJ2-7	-	CASSYSKELQGEQYF	TGTGCCAGCAGTTACTCGAAGGAGTTGCAGGGCGAGCAGTACTTC
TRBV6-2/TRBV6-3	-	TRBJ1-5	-	CASSYRKGRNQPQHF	TGTGCCAGCAGTTACAGGAAGGGTCGCAATCAGCCCCAGCATTTT
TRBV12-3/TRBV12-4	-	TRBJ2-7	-	CASSLGQRSSYEQYF	TGTGCCAGCAGTTTAGGACAGAGAAGCTCCTACGAGCAGTACTTC
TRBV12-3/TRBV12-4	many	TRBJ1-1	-	CASRFDSMNTEAFF	TGTGCCAGCAGATTCGACAGCATGAACACTGAAGCTTTCTTT
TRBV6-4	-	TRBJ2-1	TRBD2	CASSDSIGTSAYNEQFF	TGTGCCAGCAGTGACTCGATCGGCACTAGCGCCTACAATGAGCAGTTCTTC
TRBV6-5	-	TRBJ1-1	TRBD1	CASSYLRQGEGNTEAFF	TGTGCCAGCAGTTACCTTCGACAGGGTGAAGGGAACACTGAAGCTTTCTTT
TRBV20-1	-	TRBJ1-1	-	CSARDAGQSAGNTEAFF	TGCAGTGCTAGAGATGCGGGCCAGAGCGCGGGGAACACTGAAGCTTTCTTT
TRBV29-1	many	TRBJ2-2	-	CSVETAPTGELFF	TGCAGCGTAGAAACAGCCCCCACCGGGGAGCTGTTTTTT
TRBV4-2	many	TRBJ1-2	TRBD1	CASSQDPGGGYGYTF	TGTGCCAGCAGCCAAGATCCAGGGGGCGGCTATGGCTACACCTTC
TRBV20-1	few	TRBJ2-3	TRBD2	CSARPYGTSGKTTGRTDTQYF	TGCAGTGCTAGACCTTACGGAACTAGCGGAAAAACCACGGGGCGCACAGATACGCAGTATTTT
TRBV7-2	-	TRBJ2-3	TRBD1	CASSKQGRDTQYF	TGTGCCAGCAGCAAACAGGGGAGAGATACGCAGTATTTT
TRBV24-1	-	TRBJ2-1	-	CATTDRNEQFF	TGTGCCACCACCGACCGGAATGAGCAGTTCTTC
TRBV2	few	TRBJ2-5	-	CASSGGGVETQYF	TGTGCCAGCAGCGGAGGCGGTGTGGAGACCCAGTACTTC
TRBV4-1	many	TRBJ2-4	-	CASSQEPGTFKNIQYF	TGCGCCAGCAGCCAAGAACCCGGGACCTTCAAAAACATTCAGTACTTC
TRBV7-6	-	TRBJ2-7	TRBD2	CASSLPPPGLAIDEQYF	TGTGCCAGCAGCTTACCACCTCCGGGACTAGCCATCGACGAGCAGTACTTC
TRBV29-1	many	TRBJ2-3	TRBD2	CSVVGGGLNTQYF	TGCAGCGTTGTCGGGGGAGGGCTTAATACGCAGTATTTT
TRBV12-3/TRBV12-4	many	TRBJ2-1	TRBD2	CASSALAGGLSSYNEQFF	TGTGCCAGCAGTGCACTAGCGGGGGGGTTAAGCTCCTACAATGAGCAGTTCTTC
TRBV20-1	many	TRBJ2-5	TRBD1	CSAEQGVETQYF	TGCAGTGCTGAACAGGGGGTAGAGACCCAGTACTTC
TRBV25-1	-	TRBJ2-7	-	CASSEGPFYEQYF	TGTGCCAGCAGTGAAGGACCCTTCTACGAGCAGTACTTC
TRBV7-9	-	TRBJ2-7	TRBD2	CASSYLSGVTYEQYF	TGTGCCAGCAGCTACCTTAGCGGGGTCACTTACGAGCAGTACTTC
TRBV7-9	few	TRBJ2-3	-	CASSQEIVTDTQYF	TGTGCCAGCAGCCAGGAGATAGTCACAGATACGCAGTATTTT
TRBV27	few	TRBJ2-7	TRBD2	CASGQTSHYEQYF	TGTGCCAGCGGGCAGACTAGCCACTACGAGCAGTACTTC
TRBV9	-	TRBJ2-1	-	CASSVGWNNEQFF	TGTGCCAGCAGCGTAGGGTGGAACAATGAGCAGTTCTTC
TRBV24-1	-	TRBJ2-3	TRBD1	CATSAPDRVTADTQYF	TGTGCCACCAGTGCCCCGGACAGGGTGACGGCAGATACGCAGTATTTT
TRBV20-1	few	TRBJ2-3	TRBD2	CSAPAGGDTQYF	TGCAGTGCTCCCGCCGGGGGGGATACGCAGTATTTT
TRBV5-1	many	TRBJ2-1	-	CASSLEGTPLNEQFF	TGCGCCAGCAGCTTGGAAGGGACCCCTCTCAATGAGCAGTTCTTC
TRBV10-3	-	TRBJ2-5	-	CAITQRPQETQYF	TGTGCCATCACCCAGAGGCCCCAAGAGACCCAGTACTTC
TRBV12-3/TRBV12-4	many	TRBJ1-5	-	CASSFGQNQPQHF	TGTGCCAGCAGTTTTGGACAGAATCAGCCCCAGCATTTT
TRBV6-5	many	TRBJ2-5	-	CASSYWETGQETQYF	TGTGCCAGCAGTTACTGGGAAACAGGACAAGAGACCCAGTACTTC
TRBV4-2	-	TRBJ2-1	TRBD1	CASSLTGGAAHEQFF	TGTGCCAGCAGCCTCACAGGGGGCGCGGCCCATGAGCAGTTCTTC
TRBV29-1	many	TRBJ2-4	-	CSVLSGDVTKNIQYF	TGCAGCGTTTTGTCTGGGGACGTGACCAAAAACATTCAGTACTTC
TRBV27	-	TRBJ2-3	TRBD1	CASSTRQGRIDTQYF	TGTGCCAGCAGTACTAGACAGGGTAGAATAGATACGCAGTATTTT
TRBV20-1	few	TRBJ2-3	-	CSAWNTDTQYF	TGCAGTGCTTGGAACACAGATACGCAGTATTTT
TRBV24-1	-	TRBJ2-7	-	CATSDLAGSEQYF	TGTGCCACCAGTGATTTGGCCGGGAGCGAGCAGTACTTC
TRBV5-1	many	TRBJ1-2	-	CASSLRTEIYGYTF	TGCGCCAGCAGCTTGAGGACAGAAATCTATGGCTACACCTTC
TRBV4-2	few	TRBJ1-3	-	CASSHPSGGGGNTIYF	TGTGCCAGCAGCCACCCGTCGGGCGGAGGGGGAAACACCATATATTTT
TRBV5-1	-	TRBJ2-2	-	CASSLAADPTGELFF	TGCGCCAGCAGCTTGGCCGCCGACCCCACCGGGGAGCTGTTTTTT
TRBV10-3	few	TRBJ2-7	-	CAISDPGRLYEQYF	TGTGCCATCAGTGACCCGGGACGGCTCTACGAGCAGTACTTC
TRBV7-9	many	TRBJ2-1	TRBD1	CASSLGQGDYNEQFF	TGTGCCAGCAGCTTAGGCCAGGGGGATTACAATGAGCAGTTCTTC
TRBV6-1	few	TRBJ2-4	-	CASSPNRARQYF	TGTGCCAGCAGCCCGAACAGGGCCCGACAGTACTTC